This is a list of T cell receptor beta chains from one sample in a study of cytomegalovirus exposure and HLA in healthy donors. Generated by immunoSEQ multiplex PCR, the TCRdb table keeps only in-frame clones and is missing some. The sample gives under 150,000 clones, approximately 78% of which show up once; 2.9% is in the top ten. The sequencing sample was made of PBMCs. These receptor sequences come from a human donor in good health. Each CDR3 is given with its conserved first and last residue. The D gene is left open where the match is weak. Clone size is not always given. Where it is, it says once, few, many or a class for expanded clones.

clone size: few; V gene: TRBV30; J gene: TRBJ1-2; D gene: TRBD1; CDR3 DNA: TGTGCCTGGAGCGGGACAGGGTCGAACTATGGCTACACCTTC; CDR3 protein: CAWSGTGSNYGYTF
clone size: once; V gene: TRBV7-3; J gene: TRBJ2-2; D gene: TRBD1; CDR3 DNA: TGTGCCAGCAGACTAACGCAGGGGGTCGGGGAGCTGTTTTTT; CDR3 protein: CASRLTQGVGELFF
clone size: -; V gene: TRBV28; J gene: TRBJ2-7; D gene: -; CDR3 DNA: TGTGCCAGCAGCATAGTACTGGGGACACTCTTCGAGCAGTACTTC; CDR3 protein: CASSIVLGTLFEQYF
clone size: -; V gene: TRBV19; J gene: TRBJ1-1; D gene: -; CDR3 DNA: TGTGCCAGTAGCCCTGGCACGTTGACTGAAGCTTTCTTT; CDR3 protein: CASSPGTLTEAFF
clone size: -; V gene: TRBV7-8; J gene: TRBJ2-7; D gene: TRBD1; CDR3 DNA: TGTGCCAGCAGCTCGGACAGGGTCGGTTACTGGTACTTC; CDR3 protein: CASSSDRVGYWYF
clone size: -; V gene: TRBV5-1; J gene: TRBJ2-4; D gene: TRBD2; CDR3 DNA: TGCGCCAGCAGCTTCACTAGCGGGGGGGTGGACATTCAGTACTTC; CDR3 protein: CASSFTSGGVDIQYF
clone size: -; V gene: TRBV7-9; J gene: TRBJ2-6; D gene: -; CDR3 DNA: TGTTCCAGCAGCTTAGGGTTTCCAGGGTTAAACTCTGGGGCCAACGTCCTGACTTTC; CDR3 protein: CSSSLGFPGLNSGANVLTF
clone size: -; V gene: TRBV19; J gene: TRBJ2-5; D gene: -; CDR3 DNA: TGTGCCAGTACCCCGGGCGGGGGCGTAAAGACCCAGTACTTC; CDR3 protein: CASTPGGGVKTQYF
clone size: -; V gene: TRBV29-1; J gene: TRBJ1-1; D gene: TRBD1; CDR3 DNA: TGCAGCGTCTCATCCTATGGACAGGGGAGGAACACTGAAGCTTTCTTT; CDR3 protein: CSVSSYGQGRNTEAFF
clone size: -; V gene: TRBV11-2; J gene: TRBJ2-7; D gene: -; CDR3 DNA: TGTGCCAGCAGCCCTCATCCCCCAGGCTACGAGCAGTACTTC; CDR3 protein: CASSPHPPGYEQYF
clone size: few; V gene: TRBV7-2; J gene: TRBJ1-2; D gene: -; CDR3 DNA: TGTGCCAGCAACCTGGAGCCGGCCTATGGCTACACCTTC; CDR3 protein: CASNLEPAYGYTF
clone size: -; V gene: TRBV7-9; J gene: TRBJ2-2; D gene: -; CDR3 DNA: TGTGCCAGCAGCTCCGGACCGGGAGCGGACACCGGGGAGCTGTTTTTT; CDR3 protein: CASSSGPGADTGELFF
clone size: -; V gene: TRBV28; J gene: TRBJ1-5; D gene: TRBD1; CDR3 DNA: TGTGCCAGCACTAGGACAGGGGGAGGTAATCAGCCCCAGCATTTT; CDR3 protein: CASTRTGGGNQPQHF
clone size: -; V gene: TRBV27; J gene: TRBJ2-1; D gene: TRBD1; CDR3 DNA: TGTGCCAGCAGTTTGCTATATGCCCGGGACAGCGGAATCAATGAGCAGTTCTTC; CDR3 protein: CASSLLYARDSGINEQFF
clone size: -; V gene: TRBV2; J gene: TRBJ1-2; D gene: -; CDR3 DNA: TGTGCCAGCAGTGCGGGCGGCTCAGCGGGCTATGGCTACACCTTC; CDR3 protein: CASSAGGSAGYGYTF
clone size: -; V gene: TRBV7-3; J gene: TRBJ2-7; D gene: TRBD1; CDR3 DNA: TGTGCCAGCAGCTTAACAGGGGGCAACGAGCAGTACTTC; CDR3 protein: CASSLTGGNEQYF
clone size: few; V gene: TRBV19; J gene: TRBJ1-1; D gene: -; CDR3 DNA: TGTGCCAGTAGCCACCAGGGGAACACTGAAGCTTTCTTT; CDR3 protein: CASSHQGNTEAFF
clone size: -; V gene: TRBV19; J gene: TRBJ1-3; D gene: -; CDR3 DNA: TGTGCCAGTAGCACAGGGCTCTCTGGAAACACCATATATTTT; CDR3 protein: CASSTGLSGNTIYF
clone size: -; V gene: TRBV29-1; J gene: TRBJ2-7; D gene: TRBD1; CDR3 DNA: TGCAGCACCGGGACAGGGACCTACGAGCAGTGCTTC; CDR3 protein: CSTGTGTYEQCF
clone size: -; V gene: TRBV29-1; J gene: TRBJ1-2; D gene: -; CDR3 DNA: TGCAGCACGGCTGGGGGCCCTTCGTATGGCTACACCTTC; CDR3 protein: CSTAGGPSYGYTF
clone size: -; V gene: TRBV10-3; J gene: TRBJ2-1; D gene: TRBD2; CDR3 DNA: TGTGCCATCAGTGAGACTAGCGGAGACAATGAGCAGTTCTTC; CDR3 protein: CAISETSGDNEQFF
clone size: -; V gene: TRBV11-2; J gene: TRBJ1-3; D gene: -; CDR3 DNA: TGTGCCAGCAGCTTATCTTCAGGGGCTGGAAACACCATATATTTT; CDR3 protein: CASSLSSGAGNTIYF
clone size: -; V gene: TRBV9; J gene: TRBJ1-4; D gene: TRBD1; CDR3 DNA: TGTGCCAGCAGCGTAGGGACAGGGACCGGAGAAAAACTGTTTTTT; CDR3 protein: CASSVGTGTGEKLFF
clone size: -; V gene: TRBV30; J gene: TRBJ1-5; D gene: -; CDR3 DNA: TGTGCCTGGAGTGTAGCTGAGGGAAAGCCCCAGCATTTT; CDR3 protein: CAWSVAEGKPQHF
clone size: few; V gene: TRBV7-9; J gene: TRBJ1-4; D gene: -; CDR3 DNA: TGTGCCAGCAGCCAGCTGGGGGGGACCAATGAAAAACTGTTTTTT; CDR3 protein: CASSQLGGTNEKLFF
clone size: -; V gene: TRBV19; J gene: TRBJ2-3; D gene: TRBD2; CDR3 DNA: TGTGCCAGTAGTGGGAGGACTAGCGACACTAGCACAGATACGCAGTATTTT; CDR3 protein: CASSGRTSDTSTDTQYF
clone size: -; V gene: TRBV6-1; J gene: TRBJ2-5; D gene: -; CDR3 DNA: TGTGCCAGCAGAAATCCGACACCCCGGGGAGAGACCCAGTACTTC; CDR3 protein: CASRNPTPRGETQYF
clone size: large; V gene: TRBV19; J gene: TRBJ2-5; D gene: TRBD1; CDR3 DNA: TGTGCCAGTAGGCCATCGGGACAGGGGATCGGGACCCAGTACTTC; CDR3 protein: CASRPSGQGIGTQYF
clone size: -; V gene: TRBV7-9; J gene: TRBJ2-7; D gene: TRBD2; CDR3 DNA: TGTGCCAGCAGCTTAAGGGGACTAGCGGGATCCGAGCAGTACTTC; CDR3 protein: CASSLRGLAGSEQYF
clone size: -; V gene: TRBV7-9; J gene: TRBJ1-1; D gene: -; CDR3 DNA: TGTGCCAGCAGCAGCAGAAACACGCCGGGGTCCACTGAAGCTTTCTTT; CDR3 protein: CASSSRNTPGSTEAFF
clone size: few; V gene: TRBV7-2; J gene: TRBJ2-7; D gene: TRBD2; CDR3 DNA: TGTGCCAGCAGCCCGCGGACTAGCGGGCCTGCCTCCTCCTACGAGCAGTACTTC; CDR3 protein: CASSPRTSGPASSYEQYF